Given below is one T cell receptor (beta chain) in context. The antigen remains unidentified. The data belong to a study of T cell clonotyping in hematopoietic cell transplantation. Recipients were bled about 28 days pretransplant and at posttransplant days 30, 100, 180. General study points: Without cell sorting, CD4 versus CD8 contributions remain unresolved.

Germline CDR1 and CDR2: SEHNR and FQNEAQ (reference sequence). The CDR3 extends over 16 amino acids. The V segment lost 5 bases and the J segment 4 bases; nucleotides outside the gene matches: 9. Clones were sequenced by immunoSEQ multiplex PCR, and TCRdb holds only the in-frame ones, with some missing. Of over 8,000 clones listed, about 75% are singletons. The chain joins TRBV7-9 to TRBJ2-3; TRBD2 agrees at 10 bases. This specimen consisted of peripheral blood mononuclear cells, obtained 180 days after allogeneic stem cell transplant. The TCR sequence derives from a female patient aged 45-65 years who had an allogeneic stem cell transplant from a related donor, so the T cells may come from the graft donor. Some clones in this sample may be carry-over from other donors' samples. CDR3 sequence: CASSQKRGGYPDTQYF. CDR3 in DNA: TGTGCCAGCAGCCAAAAGCGGGGGGGCTATCCAGATACGCAGTATTTT.